This T cell receptor beta chain was captured in a study of identical twins. This clonotype has more than one count but fewer than ten. TCRdb re-called the 5' RACE reads with MiXCR, one entry per CDR3 protein. The sample lists fewer than 550,000 distinct CDR3 sequences, roughly 15% occurring once. The CDR3 is 17 residues long. Looked up from germline, CDR1 is SEHNR and CDR2 is FQNEAQ (reference sequence). V shed 7 bases, J shed 4 bases, and the junction held 8 bases outside the gene matches. These data were also filed under a second study, of yellow fever vaccine responses in identical twins.

This chain connects TRBV7-9 to TRBJ2-2; 14 bases match TRBD2. The receptor was derived from a woman aged 18-29 years in good health. Sequenced material: CD4+ T cells sorted from blood. In DNA form, the CDR3 reads TGTGCCAGCAACACCCCCGGACTAGCGGGAGGCACCGGGGAGCTGTTTTTT. Translation gives CASNTPGLAGGTGELFF.